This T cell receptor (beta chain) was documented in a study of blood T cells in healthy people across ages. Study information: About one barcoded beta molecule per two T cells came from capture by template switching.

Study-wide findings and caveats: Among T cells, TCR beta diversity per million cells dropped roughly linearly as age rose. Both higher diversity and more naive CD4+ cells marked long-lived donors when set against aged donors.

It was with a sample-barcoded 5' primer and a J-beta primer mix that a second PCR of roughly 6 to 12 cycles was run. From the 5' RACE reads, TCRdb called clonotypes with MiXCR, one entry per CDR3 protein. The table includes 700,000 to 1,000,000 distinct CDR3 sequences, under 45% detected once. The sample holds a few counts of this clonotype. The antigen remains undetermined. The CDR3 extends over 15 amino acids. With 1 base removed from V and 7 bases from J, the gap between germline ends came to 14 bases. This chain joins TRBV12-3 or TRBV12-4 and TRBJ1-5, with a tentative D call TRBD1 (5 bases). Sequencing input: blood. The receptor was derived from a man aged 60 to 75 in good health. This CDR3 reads CASSLGGTVSQPQHF. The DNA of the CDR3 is TGTGCCAGCAGTTTAGGGGGGACCGTGTCACAGCCCCAGCATTTT.